A selection of T cell receptor beta chains follows, all from one sample in a study of blood T cell repertoires in COVID-19. Assay: immunoSEQ multiplex PCR; the TCRdb copy retains only in-frame clones and omits some. The sample carries some 220,000 clones, over 75% recorded once. The sequenced sample consisted of peripheral blood. The receptors were sampled from a woman aged 70 to 79 with COVID-19, enrolled during active disease. Both conserved end residues are trimmed from each CDR3. Each record gives: CDR3 protein, J gene, V gene, D gene. The D gene is left open where the match is weak.

cdr3_aa: ASSYFGGVGYT
j_call: TRBJ1-2
v_call: TRBV6-5
d_call: .

cdr3_aa: ASSSPGTGYNEQF
j_call: TRBJ2-1
v_call: TRBV5-4
d_call: TRBD1

cdr3_aa: ASSLAGVIEAF
j_call: TRBJ1-1
v_call: TRBV7-9
d_call: .

cdr3_aa: ATSRVVGRGYEQF
j_call: TRBJ2-1
v_call: TRBV15
d_call: TRBD2

cdr3_aa: ASSQRILAGDADTQY
j_call: TRBJ2-3
v_call: TRBV4-2
d_call: TRBD2

cdr3_aa: ASSLVQVSSVLT
j_call: TRBJ2-6
v_call: TRBV11-2
d_call: .

cdr3_aa: ASSLPTGTITGELF
j_call: TRBJ2-2
v_call: TRBV7-2
d_call: TRBD1

cdr3_aa: ATDHRGRGLSEQY
j_call: TRBJ2-7
v_call: TRBV7-9
d_call: TRBD1

cdr3_aa: ASSVGQGHFNQPQH
j_call: TRBJ1-5
v_call: TRBV9
d_call: TRBD1

cdr3_aa: ASSRPTGEFYGYT
j_call: TRBJ1-2
v_call: TRBV6-2/TRBV6-3
d_call: TRBD1

cdr3_aa: AISEGRGANQPQH
j_call: TRBJ1-5
v_call: TRBV10-3
d_call: .

cdr3_aa: ASSISSGTYNEQF
j_call: TRBJ2-1
v_call: TRBV2
d_call: .

cdr3_aa: ASSAGQQGYGYT
j_call: TRBJ1-2
v_call: TRBV19
d_call: .

cdr3_aa: ASSQSTSGVNEQF
j_call: TRBJ2-1
v_call: TRBV3-1/TRBV3-2
d_call: TRBD2

cdr3_aa: AISEGQGNEKLF
j_call: TRBJ1-4
v_call: TRBV10-3
d_call: .

cdr3_aa: ASSSGGYNEQF
j_call: TRBJ2-1
v_call: TRBV11-3
d_call: TRBD2

cdr3_aa: ASSQGFEVSNQPQH
j_call: TRBJ1-5
v_call: TRBV3-1/TRBV3-2
d_call: .

cdr3_aa: ASSLVWQINSPLH
j_call: TRBJ1-6
v_call: TRBV11-3
d_call: .

cdr3_aa: ASSLDLIGTSNYGYT
j_call: TRBJ1-2
v_call: TRBV5-1
d_call: .

cdr3_aa: ASRRTGGTLSSYEQY
j_call: TRBJ2-7
v_call: TRBV27
d_call: TRBD1

cdr3_aa: ASSRTGPQDTIY
j_call: TRBJ1-3
v_call: TRBV7-3
d_call: TRBD1

cdr3_aa: ASSRKLETGELF
j_call: TRBJ2-2
v_call: TRBV7-2
d_call: .

cdr3_aa: ATSRDLGGSRELF
j_call: TRBJ2-2
v_call: TRBV15
d_call: TRBD2

cdr3_aa: ASRRPSTMNTEAF
j_call: TRBJ1-1
v_call: TRBV6-5
d_call: .

cdr3_aa: ASSSSSDIRAF
j_call: TRBJ1-1
v_call: TRBV6-2/TRBV6-3
d_call: .